Here is one T cell receptor (beta chain) with its context. Its specificity is not known. Germline V gives CDR1 SQVTM, CDR2 ANQGSEA. The V end lost 4 bases, the J end lost 2 bases, and 13 bases lay between the germline ends. This CDR3 has 14 residues. This sample is drawn from a study of T cell responses to AZD1222 COVID-19 vaccine. Study-wide points: Donors were chiefly white British, with a greater number of females, and clonal diversity was perhaps underestimated. Two doses of AZD1222 preceded a rise in Spike-specific TCR breadth and depth.

Libraries were prepared by immunoSEQ multiplex PCR; TCRdb keeps only in-frame clonotypes and omits some of them. The sample contains more than 140,000 clones, more than 80% of which appear only once. The chain uses TRBV29-1 and TRBJ2-3; D is perhaps TRBD1 (6 bases). The TCR was taken from an adult in good health. Here the sequenced sample was peripheral blood, taken on day 0 of AZD1222 vaccination. Here the CDR3 DNA reads TGCAGCGTTGTAGGGGGTGTAGACACAGATACGCAGTATTTT. This sequence encodes CSVVGGVDTDTQYF.